One and the same sample provided the 32 T cell receptor beta chains below, sequenced in a study of response to subunit inactivated influenza vaccine. TCRdb itself ran the RT-PCR reads through MiXCR, one entry per CDR3 protein. Of around 200,000 distinct CDR3 sequences in the sample, around 8.8% are singletons; the top ten hold about 11%. The material was non-naive T cells sorted from PBMCs, obtained on the day of vaccination. These receptors came from a man aged 50-60 years who received an inactivated influenza vaccine.

Details on this clonotype: This sequence may be a read error, since a much larger clone differs from it by one base. The chain uses TRBV29-1 and TRBJ2-3; 8 bases fit TRBD2. Looked up from germline, CDR1 is SQVTM and CDR2 is ANQGSEA. V was pared by 6 bases and J by 1 base, with 0 bases of the junction left unmatched. The CDR3 totals 12 residues. As DNA, the CDR3 is TGCAGCGTCGGGGGGGGCACAGATACGCAGTATTTT. Translated, it gives CSVGGGTDTQYF.

The chain has TRBV20-1 and TRBJ1-6; D is ambiguous. The CDR3 covers 14 residues. Per germline, CDR1 DFQATT and CDR2 SNEGSKA (reference sequence). Deletions cut 0 bases from V and 7 bases from J, with 10 bases between. In DNA form, the CDR3 reads TGCAGTGCTAGAGATATGAGAACGAATTCACCCCTCCACTTT. It encodes CSARDMRTNSPLHF.

This clonotype was detected many times. This sequence joins TRBV6-1 and TRBJ2-5; TRBD2 aligns across 11 bases. The V gene's germline CDR1 is MNHNS and CDR2 SASEGT. The CDR3 has 15 amino acids. With V trimmed by 6 bases and J by 5 bases, 8 bases remained unmatched. CDR3 in DNA: TGTGCCAGCAGCGAACTAGCGGGAGTTGGGGAGACCCAGTACTTC. Protein product: CASSELAGVGETQYF.

This clonotype was detected many times. The chain employs TRBV4-3 and TRBJ1-1; TRBD1 is a possible D gene (5 bases). The V end was cut by 0 bases, the J end by 2 bases, with 13 bases between. The CDR3 length is 16 residues. CDR1 and CDR2 (germline): LGHNA, YSLEER. The CDR3 DNA reads TGCGCCAGCAGCCAAGATCAGGCCGGGACCAACACTGAAGCTTTCTTT. Its translation: CASSQDQAGTNTEAFF.

There are many counts of this clonotype. This sequence joins TRBV28 and TRBJ1-2; D call uncertain. V shed 5 bases and J shed 4 bases, with 14 bases lying between them. Germline loops: CDR1 MDHEN, CDR2 SYDVKM. The CDR3 is 14 residues long. The CDR3 spells CASSEGGVGYGYTF. CDR3 nucleotides: TGTGCCAGCAGTGAGGGAGGAGTCGGCTATGGCTACACCTTC.

In this sample, this clonotype turned up many times. The rearrangement uses TRBV4-3 and TRBJ1-2; D gene unclear. The CDR3 covers 14 residues. The V end lost 5 bases, the J end lost 2 bases, and 12 bases lay between the germline ends. Germline V gene lookup returns CDR1 LGHNA and CDR2 YSLEER. The CDR3 sequence: CASSYGTGNYGYTF. CDR3 DNA sequence: TGCGCCAGCAGCTACGGAACTGGAAACTATGGCTACACCTTC.

This clonotype has ten or more counts. The V gene is TRBV27, the J gene TRBJ2-7, with TRBD1 identical over 10 bases. CDR3 length: 15 residues. With V trimmed by 3 bases and J by 5 bases, 7 bases remained unmatched. CDR1 is MNHEY and CDR2 is SMNVEV in the germline V gene (reference sequence). The CDR3 DNA follows: TGTGCCAGCAGTTTCCTTGGGGGACAGGGGAACGAGCAGTACTTC. Translating gives CASSFLGGQGNEQYF.

In this sample, this clonotype turned up many times. The rearrangement links TRBV24-1 to TRBJ2-2, with D tentatively TRBD2 (6 bases). Trimming stripped 2 bases from V and 0 bases from J, with 12 bases between. The germline V gene encodes CDR1 KGHDR and CDR2 SFDVKD. This CDR3 is 17 amino acids long. CDR3 nucleotides: TGTGCCACCAGTGATTCCCTTGGGGGGACGAACACCGGGGAGCTGTTTTTT. Protein product: CATSDSLGGTNTGELFF.

This clonotype came up many times. The rearrangement joins TRBV4-2 to TRBJ2-6, with a tentative D call TRBD2 (5 bases). Deletions cut 1 base from V and 2 bases from J, with 12 bases between. Germline CDR1 LGHNA, CDR2 YNFKEQ. The length of the CDR3 is 17 residues. The CDR3 DNA sequence: TGTGCCAGCAGCCAAGGGACCTGGGGAGCTGGGGCCAACGTCCTGACTTTC. Translation: CASSQGTWGAGANVLTF.

This clonotype has just a few counts. The V and J genes are TRBV7-3 and TRBJ2-1; possible D gene TRBD2, 6 bases. The CDR3 totals 17 residues. V was pared by 2 bases and J by 2 bases, with 16 bases between. Germline loops: CDR1 SGHTA, CDR2 FQGTGA. In DNA form, the CDR3 reads TGTGCCAGCAGCTTAGGTTATGGAGGCGGGGCCTACAATGAGCAGTTCTTC. Encoded protein: CASSLGYGGGAYNEQFF.

There are a few counts of this clonotype. V usage is TRBV2 and J usage is TRBJ2-7; D unresolved. This CDR3 comprises 11 residues. Germline CDR1 SNHLY, CDR2 FYNNEI. V lost 6 bases and J 1 base, leaving 4 bases between the germline ends. The CDR3: CASRGSYEQYF. CDR3 bases: TGTGCCAGCAGGGGGTCCTACGAGCAGTACTTC.

This clonotype was detected ten times or more. The rearrangement joins TRBV9 to TRBJ2-1; 7 bases agree with TRBD2. The V and J ends lost 0 bases and 5 bases, in that order; junction bases with no gene match: 2. The CDR3 has 14 residues. The germline V gene encodes CDR1 SGDLS and CDR2 YYNGEE. CDR3 coding DNA: TGTGCCAGCAGCGTAGAAGGGAGGGACAATGAGCAGTTCTTC. Encoded protein: CASSVEGRDNEQFF.

This clonotype was observed a handful of times. V is TRBV28 and J is TRBJ2-7; D unclear. Trimming pared 4 bases from V and 4 bases from J, leaving 14 bases between. The CDR3 consists of 14 residues. The germline CDR1 and CDR2 sequences are MDHEN and SYDVKM. The CDR3 sequence is CASSSLKGMYEQYF. CDR3 sequence (DNA): TGTGCCAGCAGTTCCCTAAAAGGGATGTACGAGCAGTACTTC.

The V call is TRBV30, the J call TRBJ1-4, with a weak D call TRBD1 (5 bases). The V gene's germline CDR1 is GTSNPN and CDR2 SVGIG (reference sequence). Trimming took off 7 bases at V and 10 bases at J, with 13 bases between the two ends. CDR3 length equals 11 residues. This CDR3 is CALRMTVKLFF. For the CDR3, the DNA is TGTGCCTTAAGAATGACAGTAAAACTGTTTTTT.

The rearrangement links TRBV7-6 to TRBJ2-5; 9 bases align to TRBD1. The CDR3 is 16 amino acids. Germline V lookup: CDR1 SGHVS, CDR2 FNYEAQ. J was trimmed by 4 bases and V by 5 bases; bases with no gene match: 11. CDR3 in DNA: TGTGCCAGCAGCCCCACGGACAGGGGTGAGGGAGAGACCCAGTACTTC. Residues: CASSPTDRGEGETQYF.

The rearrangement links TRBV7-9 to TRBJ2-7; possibly TRBD1 for D (5 bases). CDR3 length: 14 amino acids. Per germline, CDR1 SEHNR and CDR2 FQNEAQ (reference sequence). V was cut by 4 bases and J by 4 bases, with 14 bases left in between. For the CDR3, the DNA is TGTGCCAGCAGCTCACCCCAGGGTGAGTACGAGCAGTACTTC. It specifies CASSSPQGEYEQYF.

The table lists this clonotype with many counts. The chain carries TRBV21-1 and TRBJ1-3; the listed D gene, TRBD1, was not tested against the DNA. TRBV21-1 is a pseudogene segment. The CDR3 runs 14 residues. CDR3 loop: CASTLDRAGNTIYF. CDR3 nucleotide sequence: TGTGCCAGCACTCTAGACAGGGCTGGAAACACCATATATTTT.

The table lists this clonotype with a few counts. V is TRBV7-2 and J is TRBJ2-1; D is uncertain. There are 14 residues in the CDR3. From germline, CDR1 is SGHTA and CDR2 FQGNSA. The V end lost 7 bases, the J end lost 8 bases, and 18 bases lay between the germline ends. CDR3 residues: CASIKSLSPDEQFF. CDR3 coding DNA: TGTGCCAGCATCAAAAGTCTTAGTCCTGATGAGCAGTTCTTC.

The rearrangement links TRBV28 to TRBJ2-5; 14 bases map to TRBD2. Germline assignment: CDR1 MDHEN and CDR2 SYDVKM. V gave up 5 bases and J gave up 4 bases; unmatched junction bases: 6. This CDR3 spans 16 amino acids. CDR3 in amino acids: CASSQTSGGAGETQYF. CDR3 nucleotides: TGTGCCAGCAGTCAGACTAGCGGGGGGGCGGGAGAGACCCAGTACTTC.

This clonotype showed up just a few times. This rearrangement joins TRBV20-1 to TRBJ2-7, with TRBD1 identical over 10 bases. Germline loops: CDR1 DFQATT, CDR2 SNEGSKA (reference sequence). J was trimmed by 3 bases and V by 4 bases; bases with no gene match: 6. This CDR3 is 14 amino acids long. CDR3 in DNA: TGCAGTGCTACCCGGACAGGGGGTCACTACGAGCAGTACTTC. Protein sequence: CSATRTGGHYEQYF.

This clonotype has only a few counts. V gene TRBV6-2 or TRBV6-3 combines with J gene TRBJ2-3; D gene unclear. This CDR3 has 12 amino acids. Trimming cost V 5 bases and J 5 bases, with 8 bases left between them. From germline, CDR1 is MNHEY and CDR2 SVGEGT. The CDR3 bases are TGTGCCAGCAGTAGTGTAGGAGATACGCAGTATTTT. As protein: CASSSVGDTQYF.

This clonotype turned up a few times. The junction departs from the called germline gene at one end, perhaps through a read error. The chain joins TRBV11-2 to TRBJ2-5; no reliable D call. Looked up from germline, CDR1 is SGHAT and CDR2 is FQNNGV. The CDR3 extends over 11 amino acids. CDR3 sequence: CASSGSLYPHF. The CDR3 DNA is TGTGCCAGCAGCGGGTCATTATATCCCCACTTC.

This clonotype has a handful of counts. The chain joins TRBV29-1 to TRBJ1-4; maybe TRBD1 (6 bases). The CDR3 contains 14 residues. The germline gives CDR1 SQVTM, CDR2 ANQGSEA. Trimming took 5 bases from V and 5 from J, leaving 15 bases between them. The DNA of the CDR3 is TGCAGCGTTACGGACAGCTCTCTCAATGAAAAACTGTTTTTT. Translated: CSVTDSSLNEKLFF.

This clonotype has a count of ten or more. The chain employs TRBV20-1 and TRBJ2-7; tentative D call: TRBD2 (6 bases). The CDR3 is 13 residues long. Germline values: CDR1 DFQATT, CDR2 SNEGSKA (reference sequence). V dropped 6 bases and J dropped 4 bases, with 16 bases sitting between them. As DNA, the CDR3 is TGCAGTGCGGCTAATGGGGAGGAGTACGAGCAGTACTTC. Translated, it gives CSAANGEEYEQYF.

This clonotype has a handful of counts. The genes are TRBV10-2 and TRBJ2-1, with a tentative D call TRBD1 (6 bases). Trimming cost V 3 bases and J 8 bases, with 20 bases left between them. The CDR3 spans 16 residues. Germline V gene lookup returns CDR1 WSHSY and CDR2 SAAADI. CDR3 protein: CASSEQGRFWRDEQFF. The CDR3 DNA is TGCGCCAGCAGTGAACAGGGAAGGTTTTGGCGCGATGAGCAGTTCTTC.

The V gene is TRBV5-1, the J gene TRBJ1-6, with TRBD1 matching over 8 bases. CDR3 length: 16 amino acids. V was pared by 3 bases and J by 9 bases, with 11 bases of the junction left unmatched. From germline, CDR1 is SGHRS and CDR2 YFSETQ. The chain's CDR3 is CASSSGRATGVSPLHF. In DNA form, the CDR3 reads TGCGCCAGCAGCTCCGGTCGCGCGACAGGGGTTTCACCCCTCCACTTT.

J is TRBJ2-7 and V is TRBV24-1; 9 bases agree with TRBD1. V gave up 6 bases and J gave up 3 bases; unmatched junction bases: 5. Germline V CDR1 and CDR2: KGHDR, SFDVKD. The CDR3 is made up of 14 amino acids. The CDR3 region has the DNA TGTGCCACCAGTAGAGGACAGGGGTTCTACGAGCAGTACTTC. Amino acids: CATSRGQGFYEQYF.

Details on this clonotype: A much larger clone sits a single nucleotide away, making a read error possible. The chain combines TRBV7-7 with TRBJ2-5; 8 bases align to TRBD2. Germline V CDR1 and CDR2: SSHAT, FNYEAQ (reference sequence). The CDR3 is 12 residues long. In nucleotides, the CDR3 is TGTGCTAGCGGGGAATTATCTGAGACCCAGAACTTC. Its protein is CASGELSETQNF.

This clonotype was counted at least ten times. This chain connects TRBV4-3 to TRBJ2-1, with 12 bases identical to TRBD2. The germline gives CDR1 LGHNA, CDR2 YSLEER. The ends lost 4 bases at V and 2 bases at J; junction bases unmatched: 6. The CDR3 is 17 residues long. CDR3 sequence: CASSPRLAGDPYNEQFF. For the CDR3, the DNA is TGCGCCAGCAGCCCTCGACTAGCGGGGGACCCCTACAATGAGCAGTTCTTC.

V and J are TRBV5-1 and TRBJ2-2; D remains unclear. V was trimmed by 4 bases and J by 6 bases, leaving 13 bases between them. The CDR3 runs 14 residues. The germline V gene has CDR1 SGHRS and CDR2 YFSETQ. CDR3 sequence (DNA): TGCGCCAGCAGCGGCTTTGGTGAATCCGGGGAGCTGTTTTTT. This codes for CASSGFGESGELFF.

The sample holds many counts of this clonotype. V usage is TRBV7-9 and J usage is TRBJ2-1; 7 bases are shared with TRBD2. Looked up from germline, CDR1 is SEHNR and CDR2 is FQNEAQ (reference sequence). The CDR3 runs to 16 residues. V dropped 2 bases and J dropped 7; count of bases not matched to a gene: 11. CDR3: CASSLTGLEGLNEQFF. The CDR3 DNA reads TGTGCCAGCAGCTTAACCGGACTAGAGGGGCTTAATGAGCAGTTCTTC.

This clonotype occurred many times. The CDR3 loop reads CASSLETGDKYF. The CDR3 bases are TGTGCCAGCAGCTTAGAGACCGGCGACAAGTACTTC. The V and J genes are TRBV7-2 and TRBJ2-5; no firm D call. Between the trimmed V and J ends, which lost 1 base and 12 bases, there was a span of 12 bases. This CDR3 comprises 12 residues. Per germline, CDR1 SGHTA and CDR2 FQGNSA.